The source of this T cell receptor beta chain is a study of blood T cell repertoires in COVID-19. The wider study: Samples representing acute and convalescent COVID-19 were sourced from the United States, Italy and Spain. The cDNA or gDNA used as material had been derived from T cells, B-cell-depleted T cells, or PBMCs.

This CDR3 is built from 15 residues. V lost 4 bases, J lost 5 bases, and 5 bases stayed unmatched. The germline gives CDR1 SGHRS, CDR2 YFSETQ. Per the authors' pipeline: Estimates of nucleated cell counts were drawn from the amplification of reference gene primers. Some clones are missing from TCRdb's copy, which holds only in-frame ones; the method was immunoSEQ multiplex PCR. V, J and clone size reflect that table, while D and trimming were determined from the DNA. The sample contains some 46,000 clones, roughly 85% of which appear only once. The chain links TRBV5-1 to TRBJ1-6; TRBD1 aligns across 8 bases. Material for sequencing was peripheral blood. The source of this sequence is a man aged 55 to 70 with acute or convalescent COVID-19. The DNA of the CDR3 is TGCGCCAGCAGCCTGCAGGGGGCTAATAATTCACCCCTCCACTTT. It is translated as CASSLQGANNSPLHF.